These T cell receptor beta chains were read from a single sample in a study of T cell repertoires in cytomegalovirus infection. Their specific antigens are unknown. TCRdb used MiXCR to reprocess the reads, holding one entry per CDR3 protein. The repertoire consists of about 900,000 distinct CDR3 sequences, with around 30% occurring once and the leading ten covering over 11%. The material sequenced was cultured CD8+ T cells from PBMCs, taken from culture after CMV antigen stimulation. The receptors here all came from a human donor in good health (CMV status not recorded). Some clones in this sample may be carry-over from other donors' samples. Each CDR3 is given with its conserved first and last residue. The D gene is left open where the match is weak. Clone size is not always given. Where it is, it says once, few, many or a class for expanded clones.

j_call | d_call | v_call | clone_size | cdr3_nt | cdr3_aa
TRBJ2-1 | NA | TRBV27 | few | TGTGCCAGCAGTTTATCCGGGGGGCGGTCCTACAATGAGCAGTTCTTC | CASSLSGGRSYNEQFF
TRBJ1-1 | NA | TRBV4-3 | NA | TGCGCCAGCAGCCAAGACCCGGGAACCGGTGAAGCTTTCTTT | CASSQDPGTGEAFF
TRBJ2-5 | TRBD1 | TRBV7-6 | many | TGTGCCAGCAGCTTATCCACAGGGGTTCCCCAAGAGACCCAGTACTTC | CASSLSTGVPQETQYF
TRBJ2-4 | NA | TRBV12-3/TRBV12-4 | NA | TGTGCCAGCAGTTTGGAATTGCCCCTTGAGAAAAACATTCAGTACTTC | CASSLELPLEKNIQYF
TRBJ1-2 | TRBD1 | TRBV7-8 | many | TGTGCCAGCAGCTCCACAGGGGGGGACAGTAACTATGGCTACACCTTC | CASSSTGGDSNYGYTF
TRBJ2-2 | TRBD1 | TRBV7-3 | NA | TGTGCCAGCAGCTTACCTGGACAGGGGGCTATCGGGGAGCTGTTTTTT | CASSLPGQGAIGELFF
TRBJ2-1 | TRBD1 | TRBV19 | NA | TGTGCCAGTAGTAGAAAGACAGGGGGGTACAATGAGCAGTTCTTC | CASSRKTGGYNEQFF
TRBJ2-3 | NA | TRBV5-4 | few | TGTGCCAGCAGCGCATCCCGGGCCCCGGGGAATACGCAGTATTTT | CASSASRAPGNTQYF
TRBJ2-1 | TRBD2 | TRBV6-6 | NA | TGTGCCAGCACCCTTGACCCTCCGGGGGGGGGTAACAATGAGCAGTTCTTC | CASTLDPPGGGNNEQFF
TRBJ1-5 | NA | TRBV7-2 | many | TGTGCCAGCAGGGGCAGGGCGAATCAGCCCCAGCATTTT | CASRGRANQPQHF
TRBJ2-7 | TRBD1 | TRBV15 | NA | TGTGCCACCAGCAGACTTGACCGGGACAGGGGCTACGAGCAGTACTTC | CATSRLDRDRGYEQYF
TRBJ1-3 | NA | TRBV19 | NA | TGTGCCAGTAGCTATATGTCCGGGGGCGCCTCTGGAAACACCATATATTTT | CASSYMSGGASGNTIYF
TRBJ2-1 | NA | TRBV7-2 | once | TGTGCCAGCAGCCTTAGAGGGGGGGGCTACAATGTGCAGTTCTTC | CASSLRGGGYNVQFF
TRBJ1-1 | NA | TRBV19 | few | TGTGCCAGTAGAATAGGGTACACTGAAGCTTTCTTT | CASRIGYTEAFF
TRBJ2-6 | NA | TRBV6-1 | NA | TGTGCCAGCAGTTTCAAGTCTTTTGGGGCCAACGTCCTGACTTTC | CASSFKSFGANVLTF
TRBJ2-7 | TRBD1 | TRBV12-3/TRBV12-4 | many | TGTGCCAGCAGTTTCGGACGGACAGGGTCCTACGAGCAGTACTTC | CASSFGRTGSYEQYF
TRBJ1-2 | NA | TRBV6-2/TRBV6-3 | NA | TGTGCCACTTACGGCGTCTATGGCTACACCTTC | CATYGVYGYTF
TRBJ2-5 | NA | TRBV7-7 | NA | TGTGCTAGCAGCTTGTACAGGCAAGAGACCCAGTACTTC | CASSLYRQETQYF
TRBJ2-2 | TRBD1 | TRBV9 | NA | TGTGCCAGCAGCGTATCGGACAGGGGTTATACCGGGGAGCTGTTTTTT | CASSVSDRGYTGELFF
TRBJ1-2 | NA | TRBV6-5 | few | TGTGCCAGCAGTTACTCTGCTCAGGGTCTCTACTCCTATGGCTACACCTTC | CASSYSAQGLYSYGYTF
TRBJ2-1 | NA | TRBV4-3 | NA | TGCGCCAGCAGCCAAGATTCCACGCTCAATGAGCAGTTCTTC | CASSQDSTLNEQFF
TRBJ1-2 | NA | TRBV7-9 | few | TGTGCCAGCAGCTTGTACAGCGAAAATGGCTACACCTTC | CASSLYSENGYTF
TRBJ1-1 | NA | TRBV9 | NA | TGTGCCAGCAGTATATTGGGGGGCGCAACGGGCACTGAAGCTTTCTTT | CASSILGGATGTEAFF